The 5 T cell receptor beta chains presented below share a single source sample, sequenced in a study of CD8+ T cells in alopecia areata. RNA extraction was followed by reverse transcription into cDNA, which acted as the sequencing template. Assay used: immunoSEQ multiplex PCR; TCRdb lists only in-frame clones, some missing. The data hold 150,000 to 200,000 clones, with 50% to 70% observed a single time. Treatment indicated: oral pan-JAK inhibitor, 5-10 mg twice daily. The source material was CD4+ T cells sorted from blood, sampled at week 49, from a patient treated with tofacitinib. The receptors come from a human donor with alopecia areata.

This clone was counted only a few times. The CDR3 here is CASSLARGRQPQHF. CDR3 bases: TGTGCCAGCAGCTTGGCCAGGGGTAGGCAGCCCCAGCATTTT. The chain couples TRBV5-6 to TRBJ1-5, with D tentatively TRBD1 (6 bases). The CDR3 is 14 amino acids. CDR1 is SGHDT and CDR2 is YYEEEE in the germline V gene. Trimming took off 0 bases at V and 7 bases at J, with 11 bases between the two ends.

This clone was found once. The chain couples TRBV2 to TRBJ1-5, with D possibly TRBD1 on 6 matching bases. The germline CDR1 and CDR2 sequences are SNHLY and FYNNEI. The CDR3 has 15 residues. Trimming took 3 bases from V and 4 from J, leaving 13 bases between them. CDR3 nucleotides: TGTGCCAGCAGTGACTCGGCAGGACAGAATCAGCCCCAGCATTTT. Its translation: CASSDSAGQNQPQHF.

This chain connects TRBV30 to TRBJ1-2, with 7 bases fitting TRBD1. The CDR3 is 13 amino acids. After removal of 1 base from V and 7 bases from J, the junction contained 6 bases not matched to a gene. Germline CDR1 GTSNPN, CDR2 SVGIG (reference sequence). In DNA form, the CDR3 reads TGTGCCTGGAGTGAGGCCCAGGGGGTTGGCTACACCTTC. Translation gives CAWSEAQGVGYTF.

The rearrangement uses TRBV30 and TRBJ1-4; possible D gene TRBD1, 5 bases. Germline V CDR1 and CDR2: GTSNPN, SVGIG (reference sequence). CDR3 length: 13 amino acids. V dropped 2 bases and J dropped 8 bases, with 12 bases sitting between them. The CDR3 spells CAWSFGEGEKLFF. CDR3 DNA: TGTGCCTGGAGTTTTGGGGAGGGGGAAAAACTGTTTTTT. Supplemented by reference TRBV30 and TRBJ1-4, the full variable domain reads SQTIHQWPATLVQPVGSPLSLECTVEGTSNPNLYWYRQAAGRGLQLLFYSVGIGQISSEVPQNLSASRPQDRQFILSSKKLLLSDSGFYLCAWSFGEGEKLFFGSGTQLSVL.

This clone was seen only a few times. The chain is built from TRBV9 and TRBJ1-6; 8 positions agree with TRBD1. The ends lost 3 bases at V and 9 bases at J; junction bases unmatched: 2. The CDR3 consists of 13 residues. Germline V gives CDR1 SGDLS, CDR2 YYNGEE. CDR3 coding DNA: TGTGCCAGCAGCGCTGGACAGGGTTCACCCCTCCACTTT. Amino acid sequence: CASSAGQGSPLHF.